A selection of T cell receptor beta chains follows, all from one sample in a study of blood T cell repertoires in COVID-19. Method: immunoSEQ multiplex PCR; TCRdb's copy keeps in-frame clones and lacks some. The sample lists about 100,000 clones; approximately 83% were seen once. Input material: peripheral blood. Receptor source: a man aged 55 to 69 with acute or convalescent COVID-19. Each CDR3 is given with its conserved first and last residue. A D gene is named only where the DNA matches it firmly. Clone size is shown for a subset of rows, as once, few, many or a class of expanded clone.

V gene: TRBV11-2
J gene: TRBJ2-7
D gene: TRBD2
clone size: once
CDR3 protein: CASSSRGAGGDEQYF
CDR3 DNA: TGTGCCAGCAGCTCCCGGGGAGCGGGAGGTGACGAGCAGTACTTC

V gene: TRBV7-3
J gene: TRBJ2-3
D gene: NA
clone size: NA
CDR3 protein: CASSLEPGDTQYF
CDR3 DNA: TGTGCCAGCAGCCTAGAACCTGGAGATACGCAGTATTTT

V gene: TRBV11-3
J gene: TRBJ2-1
D gene: NA
clone size: NA
CDR3 protein: CASSLPGENEQFF
CDR3 DNA: TGTGCCAGCAGCTTGCCGGGAGAAAATGAGCAGTTCTTC

V gene: TRBV7-9
J gene: TRBJ2-7
D gene: TRBD1
clone size: few
CDR3 protein: CASSLAGQFGEQYF
CDR3 DNA: TGTGCCAGCAGCTTAGCGGGACAGTTCGGCGAGCAGTACTTC

V gene: TRBV5-5
J gene: TRBJ2-2
D gene: TRBD1
clone size: NA
CDR3 protein: CASSLGTGSTGELFF
CDR3 DNA: TGTGCCAGCAGCCTCGGGACAGGGAGCACCGGGGAGCTGTTTTTT

V gene: TRBV3-1/TRBV3-2
J gene: TRBJ2-1
D gene: NA
clone size: NA
CDR3 protein: CASSPGPLIHEQFF
CDR3 DNA: TGTGCCAGCAGCCCAGGGCCTTTAATCCATGAGCAGTTCTTC

V gene: TRBV7-2
J gene: TRBJ2-1
D gene: TRBD2
clone size: medium-sized
CDR3 protein: CASSLEGTSGRFYNEQFF
CDR3 DNA: TGTGCCAGCAGCTTAGAGGGAACTAGCGGGAGGTTCTACAATGAGCAGTTCTTC

V gene: TRBV2
J gene: TRBJ2-3
D gene: TRBD2
clone size: NA
CDR3 protein: CAGGLAARMDTQYF
CDR3 DNA: TGTGCCGGGGGACTAGCGGCACGTATGGATACGCAGTATTTT

V gene: TRBV7-2
J gene: TRBJ1-1
D gene: NA
clone size: NA
CDR3 protein: CASSYTANTEAFF
CDR3 DNA: TGTGCCAGCAGCTATACAGCGAACACTGAAGCTTTCTTT

V gene: TRBV5-1
J gene: TRBJ2-1
D gene: NA
clone size: NA
CDR3 protein: CASSFDGEPYNEQFF
CDR3 DNA: TGCGCCAGCAGCTTCGACGGGGAGCCCTACAATGAGCAGTTCTTC

V gene: TRBV7-3
J gene: TRBJ1-1
D gene: TRBD1
clone size: once
CDR3 protein: CASSLGDRVNTEAFF
CDR3 DNA: TGTGCCAGCAGCTTAGGGGACAGGGTGAACACTGAAGCTTTCTTT

V gene: TRBV5-1
J gene: TRBJ1-1
D gene: NA
clone size: NA
CDR3 protein: CASSLQDWRTEAFF
CDR3 DNA: TGCGCCAGCAGCTTGCAGGATTGGAGGACTGAAGCTTTCTTT

V gene: TRBV18
J gene: TRBJ2-5
D gene: NA
clone size: NA
CDR3 protein: CASSPGLQETQYF
CDR3 DNA: TGTGCCAGCTCACCGGGACTCCAAGAGACCCAGTACTTC

V gene: TRBV2
J gene: TRBJ1-2
D gene: NA
clone size: NA
CDR3 protein: CASSSHNLLYSYGYTF
CDR3 DNA: TGTGCCAGCAGTTCTCATAACCTCCTATACTCCTATGGCTACACCTTC

V gene: TRBV6-5
J gene: TRBJ2-2
D gene: TRBD2
clone size: NA
CDR3 protein: CASILAVGGELFF
CDR3 DNA: TGTGCCAGCATTCTAGCGGTAGGCGGGGAGCTGTTTTTT

V gene: TRBV12-3/TRBV12-4
J gene: TRBJ1-1
D gene: NA
clone size: NA
CDR3 protein: CASSLLQAIFF
CDR3 DNA: TGTGCCAGCAGTTTACTTCAAGCGATTTTCTTT

V gene: TRBV5-8
J gene: TRBJ2-7
D gene: TRBD1
clone size: NA
CDR3 protein: CASSWDRQTSYEQYF
CDR3 DNA: TGTGCCAGCAGCTGGGACAGGCAGACCTCCTACGAGCAGTACTTC

V gene: TRBV20-1
J gene: TRBJ2-7
D gene: TRBD1
clone size: NA
CDR3 protein: CSASHHPGQRYEQYF
CDR3 DNA: TGCAGTGCTAGTCATCACCCGGGACAGAGGTACGAGCAGTACTTC

V gene: TRBV19
J gene: TRBJ2-5
D gene: TRBD1
clone size: NA
CDR3 protein: CASSTPAGGSQETQYF
CDR3 DNA: TGTGCCAGTAGTACCCCCGCAGGGGGAAGCCAAGAGACCCAGTACTTC

V gene: TRBV5-1
J gene: TRBJ2-1
D gene: NA
clone size: NA
CDR3 protein: CASSMTGLTYEQFF
CDR3 DNA: TGCGCCAGCAGCATGACGGGACTTACCTATGAGCAGTTCTTC

V gene: TRBV18
J gene: TRBJ2-3
D gene: TRBD1
clone size: once
CDR3 protein: CASSPVLQGTDTQYF
CDR3 DNA: TGTGCCAGCTCACCGGTTTTACAGGGGACAGATACGCAGTATTTT

V gene: TRBV7-9
J gene: TRBJ2-1
D gene: TRBD1
clone size: NA
CDR3 protein: CACLRDRKTSEQFF
CDR3 DNA: TGTGCCTGTCTCCGGGACAGAAAAACAAGTGAGCAGTTCTTC

V gene: TRBV24-1
J gene: TRBJ1-1
D gene: TRBD1
clone size: NA
CDR3 protein: CATSDVRGDTEAFF
CDR3 DNA: TGTGCCACCAGTGATGTCAGGGGGGACACTGAAGCTTTCTTT

V gene: TRBV28
J gene: TRBJ1-2
D gene: NA
clone size: once
CDR3 protein: CASRSPQGRESYGYTF
CDR3 DNA: TGTGCCAGCAGGTCTCCCCAGGGGCGGGAGAGCTATGGCTACACCTTC

V gene: TRBV9
J gene: TRBJ1-5
D gene: NA
clone size: NA
CDR3 protein: CASSADSYSNQPQHF
CDR3 DNA: TGTGCCAGCAGCGCCGACAGCTATAGCAATCAGCCCCAGCATTTT

V gene: TRBV5-4
J gene: TRBJ2-7
D gene: NA
clone size: NA
CDR3 protein: CASSFIRHDSYEQYF
CDR3 DNA: TGTGCCAGCAGCTTCATTAGACACGACTCCTACGAGCAGTACTTC